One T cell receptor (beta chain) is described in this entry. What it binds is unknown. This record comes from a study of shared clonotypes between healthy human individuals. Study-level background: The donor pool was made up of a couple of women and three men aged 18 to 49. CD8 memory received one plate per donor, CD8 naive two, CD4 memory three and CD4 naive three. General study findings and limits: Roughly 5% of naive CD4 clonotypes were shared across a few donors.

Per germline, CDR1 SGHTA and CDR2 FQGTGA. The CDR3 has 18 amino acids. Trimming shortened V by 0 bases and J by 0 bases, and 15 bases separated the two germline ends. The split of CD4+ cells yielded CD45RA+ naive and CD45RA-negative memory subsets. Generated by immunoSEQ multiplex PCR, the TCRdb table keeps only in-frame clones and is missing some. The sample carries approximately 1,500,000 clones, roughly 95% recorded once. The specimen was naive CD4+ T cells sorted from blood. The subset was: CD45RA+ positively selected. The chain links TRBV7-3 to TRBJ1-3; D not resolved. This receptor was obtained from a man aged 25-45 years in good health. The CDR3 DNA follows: TGTGCCAGCAGCTTAACTGGAGGCCCCCCTAACTCTGGAAACACCATATATTTT. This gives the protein CASSLTGGPPNSGNTIYF.